Shown below are 24 T cell receptor beta chains from a single sample sequenced in a study of T and B cells in COVID-19 patients. TRB rearrangements were amplified by multiplex PCR with BIOMED2 TRB-A/B primers. One entry per CDR3 protein results from TCRdb running MiXCR on the multiplex PCR reads. The data contain several thousand distinct CDR3 sequences, 22% of them singletons. Blood genomic DNA input for TRB amplification was roughly 230-550 ng. Sequenced material: blood. The receptor set was obtained from a human donor who had recovered from COVID-19.

This clonotype is deemed medium-sized. The V and J genes are TRBV19 and TRBJ1-1; a possible D gene is TRBD1 (5 bases). Germline V CDR1 and CDR2: LNHDA, SQIVND (reference sequence). V lost 2 bases to trimming and J lost 6 bases, with 16 bases between them. The CDR3 has 15 residues. The CDR3 nucleotides are TGTGCCAGTAGTATAAGTTGGGGTGGGGGGGCTGAAGCTTTCTTT. Amino acids: CASSISWGGGAEAFF.

This clonotype was observed many times. The chain links TRBV6-4 to TRBJ2-1; TRBD2 matches 11 bases. V was clipped by 0 bases and J by 9 bases; unmatched bases: 1. From germline, CDR1 is MRHNA and CDR2 SNTAGT. The CDR3 totals 14 residues. The CDR3 DNA reads as TGTGCCAGCAGTGACTCCGGGACTAGCGGTGAGCAGTTCTTC. Translation: CASSDSGTSGEQFF.

The chain has TRBV24-1 and TRBJ2-1; 11 bases align to TRBD1. This CDR3 has 15 amino acids. The J segment lost 8 bases and the V segment lost 3 bases, leaving 5 bases of the junction unmatched. Germline lookup yields CDR1 KGHDR and CDR2 SFDVKD. CDR3 sequence reads: CATSDPGQGVDEQFF. The DNA for the CDR3 is TGTGCCACCAGTGATCCGGGACAGGGGGTCGATGAGCAGTTCTTC.

This clonotype was detected ten times or more. V gene TRBV12-3 or TRBV12-4 combines with J gene TRBJ1-6, with D perhaps matching TRBD1 (6 bases). Trimming cost V 1 base and J 9 bases, with 13 bases left between them. The CDR3 covers 15 residues. The CDR3 DNA sequence: TGTGCCAGCAGTTTAGGCGGGGGCGTCTTTTCACCCCTCCACTTT. It translates to CASSLGGGVFSPLHF.

This clonotype was counted a few times. The CDR3 region has the DNA TGTGCCAGTTCCCGCAGTCGCGACACCGGGGAGCTGTTTTTT. Its protein product is CASSRSRDTGELFF. This chain uses TRBV25-1 with TRBJ2-2; no clear D. V lost 9 bases to trimming and J lost 3 bases, with 14 bases between them. Germline CDR1 is MGHDK and CDR2 is SYGVNS. The CDR3 runs to 14 residues.

The CDR3 loop reads CSARGRLLAYEQYF. CDR3 DNA: TGCAGTGCTAGAGGACGGCTTCTCGCCTACGAGCAGTACTTC. The V and J genes are TRBV20-1 and TRBJ2-7; no clear D gene. V lost 1 base and J lost 2, with 12 bases in between. Per germline, CDR1 DFQATT and CDR2 SNEGSKA (reference sequence). The CDR3 has 14 amino acids.

The rearrangement links TRBV12-3 or TRBV12-4 to TRBJ2-3; D is unresolved. The CDR3 length is 13 residues. The CDR3 DNA follows: TGTGTTAGCAGGCGACAAAGCACAGATACGCAGTATTTT. Amino acid sequence: CVSRRQSTDTQYF.

In this sample, this clonotype turned up a few times. V is TRBV6-5 and J is TRBJ1-1; 9 bases fit TRBD1. The CDR3 covers 15 residues. Germline V CDR1 and CDR2: MNHEY, SVGAGI. Germline trimming cut 6 bases from V and 7 bases from J; bases unmatched to any gene: 12. The CDR3 sequence is CASSQGGTGRDEAFF. As DNA, the CDR3 is TGTGCCAGCAGCCAGGGAGGGACAGGGAGGGATGAAGCTTTCTTT.

This CDR3 reads CASSLSAGTQTEAFF. CDR3 nucleotides: TGTGCCAGCAGCCTCAGCGCTGGAACGCAAACTGAAGCTTTCTTT. The V gene is TRBV5-5, the J gene TRBJ1-1, with D hard to call. The germline V and J ends were trimmed by 4 bases and 5 bases, with 18 bases remaining between them. The CDR3 runs to 15 residues. Germline values: CDR1 SGHKS, CDR2 YYEKEE (reference sequence).

The chain uses TRBV4-2 and TRBJ2-2, with D possibly TRBD2 on 6 matching bases. With 0 bases removed from V and 0 bases from J, the gap between germline ends came to 11 bases. This CDR3 contains 17 residues. The germline V gene has CDR1 LGHNA and CDR2 YNFKEQ. CDR3 region: CASSQDLWGANTGELFF. DNA for the CDR3: TGTGCCAGCAGCCAAGATCTTTGGGGGGCGAACACCGGGGAGCTGTTTTTT.

Relative to its sample, this clonotype is medium-sized. The rearrangement joins TRBV6-1 to TRBJ2-1, with D perhaps TRBD1 (5 bases). V was pared by 6 bases and J by 4 bases, with 10 bases between. The CDR3 runs 13 residues. Germline CDR1 reads MNHNS; CDR2 reads SASEGT. The CDR3 reads CASRVDIYNEQFF. The DNA for the CDR3 is TGTGCCAGCAGGGTGGACATATACAATGAGCAGTTCTTC.

The rearrangement joins TRBV7-2 to TRBJ2-1; perhaps D is TRBD1 or TRBD2 (6 bases each). CDR3 length equals 15 residues. V dropped 7 bases and J dropped 4 bases, with 17 bases sitting between them. CDR1 is SGHTA, CDR2 FQGNSA, per germline. DNA of the CDR3: TGTGCCAGCACTCCGAGGGGGGCCGGATACAATGAGCAGTTCTTC. Protein product: CASTPRGAGYNEQFF.

This clonotype ranks as medium-sized. The J gene is TRBJ1-6, the V gene TRBV6-5, with D perhaps TRBD1 (5 bases). Deletions cut 6 bases from V and 7 bases from J, with 10 bases between. The germline gives CDR1 MNHEY, CDR2 SVGAGI. The CDR3 totals 13 residues. In DNA, the CDR3 is TGTGCCAGCAGGGGGAAGGGGAATTCACCCCTCCACTTT. Residues: CASRGKGNSPLHF.

This clonotype has a handful of counts. DNA for the CDR3: TGTGCCAGCAGTAACCTGCCAGCAGGAGAAGCTTTCTTT. Encoded protein: CASSNLPAGEAFF. This chain links TRBV6-1 with TRBJ1-1, with D uncertain. V lost 5 bases and J 8 bases, leaving 15 bases between the germline ends. Per germline, CDR1 MNHNS and CDR2 SASEGT. CDR3 length: 13 amino acids.

The chain is built from TRBV6-5 and TRBJ2-3; TRBD1 agrees at 7 bases. Losses at the gene ends were 5 bases for V and 4 bases for J; bases not matched to a gene: 3. Per the germline V gene, CDR1 is MNHEY and CDR2 is SVGAGI. The CDR3 consists of 13 residues. DNA for the CDR3: TGTGCCAGCAGTCAGGGGGAAGCAGATACGCAGTATTTT. Amino acid sequence: CASSQGEADTQYF.

This clonotype has only one observation. A read error may account for a junction end that differs from germline. The rearrangement uses TRBV20-1 and TRBJ2-5; D might be TRBD2 (5 bases). The CDR3 totals 13 residues. Germline CDR1 reads DFQATT; CDR2 reads SNEGSKA (reference sequence). CDR3 sequence reads: CGAGRSAEETQYF. CDR3 DNA: TGCGGTGCCGGGCGTAGCGCCGAAGAGACCCAGTACTTC.

Relative to its sample, this clonotype is medium-sized. This chain joins TRBV19 and TRBJ2-5; maybe TRBD2 (6 bases). This CDR3 has 15 amino acids. The germline gives CDR1 LNHDA, CDR2 SQIVND (reference sequence). V was cut by 5 bases and J by 5 bases, with 18 bases left in between. The CDR3 DNA follows: TGTGCCAGTAGTCCGAGGGCCCGGGAGTGGGAGACCCAGTACTTC. It is translated as CASSPRAREWETQYF.

This clonotype rates as medium-sized. This chain joins TRBV18 and TRBJ2-5; tentatively, D is TRBD2 (6 bases). CDR1 and CDR2 (germline): KGHSH, LQKENI. The germline V and J ends were trimmed by 2 bases and 0 bases, with 7 bases remaining between them. The CDR3 is made up of 14 amino acids. CDR3 sequence reads: CASSPAGNQETQYF. The DNA for the CDR3 is TGTGCCAGCTCACCAGCGGGAAACCAAGAGACCCAGTACTTC.

J is TRBJ2-5 and V is TRBV11-1, with 8 nucleotides matching TRBD2. The CDR3 sequence is 14 residues long. Looked up from germline, CDR1 is SGHAT and CDR2 is FQDESV (reference sequence). V gave up 5 bases and J gave up 4 bases; unmatched junction bases: 6. CDR3 region: CASSPTGGRETQYF. The DNA for the CDR3 is TGTGCCAGCAGCCCGACGGGGGGGCGAGAGACCCAGTACTTC.

The CDR3 DNA reads as TGCGCCAGCAGCTTGAAGGGACAACTAAACACTGAAGCTTTCTTT. The encoded protein is CASSLKGQLNTEAFF. V and J are TRBV5-1 and TRBJ1-1; D possibly corresponds to TRBD1 (6 bases). This CDR3 contains 15 residues. Per germline, CDR1 SGHRS and CDR2 YFSETQ. V was pared by 1 base and J by 2 bases, with 12 bases between.

This clonotype has a count of ten or more. V and J are TRBV6-6 and TRBJ2-7, with unresolved D. The CDR3 covers 12 residues. V lost 1 base, J lost 5 bases, and 6 bases lay in between. Germline CDR1 is MNHNY and CDR2 is SVGAGI (reference sequence). The CDR3 loop reads CASSYYEDEQYF. The CDR3 DNA follows: TGTGCCAGCAGTTACTATGAAGACGAGCAGTACTTC.

V and J are TRBV12-3 or TRBV12-4 and TRBJ1-2; maybe TRBD1 (6 bases). The CDR3 loop spans 15 amino acids. Trimming removed 6 bases at V and 4 bases at J, with 18 bases between. For the CDR3, the DNA is TGTGCCAGCAGCCTTGGGACATCAGGTATCTATGGCTACACCTTC. This codes for CASSLGTSGIYGYTF.

The chain is built from TRBV10-3 and TRBJ2-7, with TRBD2 matching 10 bases. The V and J ends lost 5 bases and 1 base, in that order; junction bases with no gene match: 11. Germline-derived CDR1 and CDR2 are ENHRY and SYGVKD. The CDR3 contains 17 residues. This CDR3 reads CAISFPSGGRGSYEQYF. CDR3 DNA sequence: TGTGCCATCAGTTTTCCTAGCGGGGGCAGGGGGTCCTACGAGCAGTACTTC.

Judged by abundance, this clonotype is medium-sized. V gene TRBV6-5 combines with J gene TRBJ2-1; the D is unclear. V was cut by 2 bases and J by 10 bases, with 9 bases left in between. There are 12 residues in the CDR3. The V gene's germline CDR1 is MNHEY and CDR2 SVGAGI. CDR3 protein: CASSYPPAEQFF. The CDR3 DNA is TGTGCCAGCAGTTACCCACCGGCCGAGCAGTTCTTC.